These 17 T cell receptor beta chains share one sample of origin, sequenced in a study of blood T cell repertoires in COVID-19. Libraries were prepared by immunoSEQ multiplex PCR; TCRdb keeps only in-frame clonotypes and omits some of them. The repertoire holds about 200,000 clones, with over 85% as singletons. Sample: PBMCs or T cells enriched from blood (not recorded which). These receptors were collected from a woman in her twenties or thirties with acute COVID-19.

The CDR3 region is CASSDPPGRGNNQPQHF. The CDR3 DNA is TGTGCCAGTAGTGACCCCCCCGGAAGGGGTAACAATCAGCCCCAGCATTTT. The chain is built from TRBV19 and TRBJ1-5; weak D call: TRBD1 (5 bases). From germline, CDR1 is LNHDA and CDR2 SQIVND (reference sequence). Trimming cost V 5 bases and J 3 bases, with 20 bases left between them. This CDR3 region has 17 residues.

The CDR3 here is CASSHRTVANTIYF. The DNA of the CDR3 is TGTGCCAGCAGCCATAGGACAGTTGCGAACACCATATATTTT. The chain recombines TRBV3-1 (or the pseudogene TRBV3-2) with TRBJ1-3; tentative D call: TRBD1 (6 bases). Germline-derived CDR1 and CDR2 are LGHDT and YNNKEL (reference sequence). The germline V and J ends were trimmed by 3 bases and 7 bases, with 13 bases remaining between them. The length of the CDR3 is 14 residues.

J is TRBJ1-1 and V is TRBV6-5; no clear D. The CDR3 covers 11 residues. The germline V and J ends were trimmed by 2 bases and 10 bases, with 8 bases remaining between them. The germline V gene has CDR1 MNHEY and CDR2 SVGAGI. This chain's CDR3 is CASSYGGRAFF. The CDR3 DNA is TGTGCCAGCAGTTACGGAGGGAGAGCTTTCTTT.

This sequence joins TRBV27 and TRBJ1-3; 7 nucleotides match TRBD1. CDR1 and CDR2 from the germline V gene are MNHEY and SMNVEV (reference sequence). The CDR3 runs to 14 residues. The J segment lost 4 bases and the V segment lost 1 base, leaving 1 base of the junction unmatched. CDR3 in DNA: TGTGCCAGCAGTTTATACAGGGGCGGAAACACCATATATTTT. Translated: CASSLYRGGNTIYF.

The chain links TRBV7-8 to TRBJ2-7; possible D gene TRBD2, 6 bases. CDR3 length equals 15 residues. Germline CDR1 is SGHVS and CDR2 is FQNEAQ. Trimming stripped 0 bases from V and 2 bases from J, with 11 bases between. This CDR3 reads CASSLASGGAYEQYF. The DNA for the CDR3 is TGTGCCAGCAGCTTAGCGTCCGGGGGAGCCTACGAGCAGTACTTC.

This clone has a single count. This chain uses TRBV10-3 with TRBJ2-7; D remains unclear. Germline-derived CDR1 and CDR2 are ENHRY and SYGVKD. The ends were cut back, 5 bases at V and 3 bases at J, with 8 bases in the middle. The CDR3 has 12 amino acids. The CDR3 sequence is CAISPNNYEQYF. In DNA, the CDR3 is TGTGCCATCAGTCCCAACAACTACGAGCAGTACTTC.

The genes are TRBV24-1 and TRBJ1-1, with D uncertain. Trimming shortened V by 9 bases and J by 1 base, and 14 bases separated the two germline ends. Germline-derived CDR1 and CDR2 are KGHDR and SFDVKD. The CDR3 loop spans 14 amino acids. CDR3 loop: CATSPSWRNTEAFF. CDR3 DNA sequence: TGTGCCACCTCACCCTCGTGGAGGAACACTGAAGCTTTCTTT.

The chain is built from TRBV7-2 and TRBJ2-1, with 8 bases aligning to TRBD1. Trimming cost V 1 base and J 12 bases; bases outside gene matches: 8. The CDR3 covers 14 residues. Germline assignment: CDR1 SGHTA and CDR2 FQGNSA. DNA for the CDR3: TGTGCCAGCAGCTTAGATGGACAGGGCCCTGGGCAGTTCTTC. This codes for CASSLDGQGPGQFF.

The V gene is TRBV29-1, the J gene TRBJ1-2; perhaps TRBD1 as D (5 bases). With 1 base removed from V and 6 bases from J, the gap between germline ends came to 15 bases. This CDR3 comprises 14 residues. Germline values: CDR1 SQVTM, CDR2 ANQGSEA. This CDR3 is CSVEGGLWGNGYTF. CDR3 DNA: TGCAGCGTTGAAGGGGGCTTATGGGGAAATGGCTACACCTTC.

The chain recombines TRBV12-5 with TRBJ1-2; 9 nucleotides agree with TRBD1. Losses at the gene ends were 4 bases for V and 2 bases for J; bases not matched to a gene: 8. Germline CDR1 LGHNT, CDR2 FRNRAP. CDR3 size: 16 residues. Here the CDR3 reads CASGWVGGTGNYGYTF. The CDR3 DNA follows: TGTGCTAGTGGTTGGGTCGGCGGGACAGGGAACTATGGCTACACCTTC.

This clone was picked up a small number of times. The V call is TRBV10-1, the J call TRBJ1-4, with TRBD1 matching over 8 bases. Trimming took 3 bases from V and 7 from J; bases not matched to a gene: 1. The germline V gene encodes CDR1 WNHNN and CDR2 SYGVQD (reference sequence). This CDR3 region has 13 residues. The CDR3 spells CASSDTGGEKLFF. The CDR3 bases are TGCGCCAGCAGTGACACAGGGGGTGAAAAACTGTTTTTT.

CDR3 sequence (DNA): TGTGCCATCAGTGAAGAGGGAATACGCCGGGAGCTGTTTTTT. Residues: CAISEEGIRRELFF. The rearrangement joins TRBV10-3 to TRBJ2-2, with a tentative D call TRBD2 (5 bases). Germline V gene data show CDR1 as ENHRY and CDR2 as SYGVKD. CDR3 length: 14 residues. V was trimmed by 3 bases and J by 9 bases, leaving 14 bases between them.

The chain is built from TRBV27 and TRBJ1-1; no clear D gene. Between the trimmed V and J ends, which lost 3 bases and 1 base, there was a span of 6 bases. The germline gives CDR1 MNHEY, CDR2 SMNVEV (reference sequence). The CDR3 has 13 residues. The CDR3 DNA reads TGTGCCAGCAGTTTCACACAGAACACTGAAGCTTTCTTT. The encoded protein is CASSFTQNTEAFF.

This clone has a handful of counts. The chain carries TRBV6-1 and TRBJ1-1; D is perhaps TRBD1 (6 bases). Germline CDR1 is MNHNS and CDR2 is SASEGT. This CDR3 contains 14 residues. Trimming shortened V by 3 bases and J by 2 bases, and 10 bases separated the two germline ends. The CDR3 DNA reads as TGTGCCAGCAGTGATACGGACAGCAACACTGAAGCTTTCTTT. Its translation: CASSDTDSNTEAFF.

This chain uses TRBV13 with TRBJ1-1; D uncertain. The CDR3 consists of 15 residues. Germline CDR1 and CDR2: PRHDT and FYEKMQ (reference sequence). Trimming stripped 4 bases from V and 1 base from J, with 13 bases between. CDR3 in DNA: TGTGCCAGCAGCTCCCAAACGCGGAAGAACACTGAAGCTTTCTTT. The encoded protein is CASSSQTRKNTEAFF.

This chain links TRBV30 with TRBJ1-2; 7 positions agree with TRBD1. V dropped 4 bases and J dropped 3; count of bases not matched to a gene: 5. CDR3 size: 13 residues. Per the germline V gene, CDR1 is GTSNPN and CDR2 is SVGIG (reference sequence). This CDR3 reads CAWTTGQDYGYTF. CDR3 nucleotide sequence: TGTGCCTGGACCACAGGACAGGACTATGGCTACACCTTC.

The CDR3 region is CASSSRYEQYF. The CDR3 DNA follows: TGCGCCAGCAGTTCCCGCTACGAGCAGTACTTC. This chain connects TRBV5-1 to TRBJ2-7, with D unclear. The V gene's germline CDR1 is SGHRS and CDR2 YFSETQ. The CDR3 sequence is 11 residues long. V dropped 5 bases and J dropped 3 bases, with 6 bases sitting between them.